This T cell receptor beta chain came from a study of tumor and adjacent non-tumor tissue in lung cancer. As for the study in general: There were 12 adenocarcinoma, a couple of squamous cell carcinoma and 1 small cell lung cancer cases. Findings of the study overall: In normal lung, the top 100 clones were significantly more dominant than in tumor.

A modified ARM-PCR protocol with three rounds of nested PCR amplified TCRbeta. In TCRdb, the multiplex PCR reads were re-called with MiXCR into one record per CDR3 protein. The sample has about 120,000 distinct CDR3 sequences, roughly 84% seen once. The template was RNA from unsorted bulk tissue. About this clonotype itself: Its specificity is unknown.

The receptor comes from a man aged 70 or older with non-small cell lung cancer. The material sequenced was lung tumor tissue.

CDR3 protein: CARSLEHGRIYGYTF. CDR3 in DNA: TGTGCCAGAAGTTTAGAACACGGACGGATCTATGGCTACACCTTC. The chain combines TRBV11-3 with TRBJ1-2; D ambiguous. V was cut by 9 bases and J by 4 bases, with 21 bases left in between. This CDR3 region has 15 residues. Germline CDR1 is SGHNT and CDR2 is YENEEA. Variable domain in full (rest from reference TRBV11-3 and TRBJ1-2): EAGVVQSPRYKIIEKKQPVAFWCNPISGHNTLYWYLQNLGQGPELLIRYENEEAVDDSQLPKDRFSAERLKGVDSTLKIQPAELGDSAVYLCARSLEHGRIYGYTFGSGTRLTVV.